The T cell receptor (beta chain) described here comes from a study of cytomegalovirus exposure and HLA in healthy donors. About the research overall: Around 180 million T cells yielded around 120 million unique TCR beta sequences in earlier analysis. Study findings and constraints: Specific recognition of CMV antigens was confirmed in vitro for a few chains (all CMV-associated). An analysis that came later showed most CMV-associated TCR beta chains appearing HLA-restricted. Further analysis, carried out later, found HLA-associated TCR beta chains more clonally expanded than equally common other chains.

This clone appeared a single time. Antigen specificity is unknown. Use of 60 Vbeta and 13 Jbeta primers characterized the PCR. Generated by immunoSEQ multiplex PCR, the TCRdb table keeps only in-frame clones and is missing some. The sample records roughly 67,000 clones, roughly 76% being singletons. The CDR3 has 13 residues. Germline CDR1 LNHDA, CDR2 SQIVND (reference sequence). V lost 7 bases, J lost 8 bases, and 9 bases stayed unmatched. Material for sequencing was PBMCs. This sequence was found in a man aged 55 to 69 in good health and CMV-seropositive. The chain combines TRBV19 with TRBJ1-2; 8 positions match TRBD1. In DNA form, the CDR3 reads TGTGCCAGTAAATACCAGGGGGCGTTCGGCTACACCTTC. Amino acids: CASKYQGAFGYTF.